The text below deals with one T cell receptor beta chain. No antigen is known for it. No much larger clone exists at a distance of one base, and base qualities are not known. The method behind the library was the immunoSEQ multiplex PCR assay. For the multiplex PCR, a mixture combining 60 forward primers for TCR Vbeta segments and 13 reverse primers for TCR Jbeta segments was used. A multiplex PCR assay on genomic DNA amplified the CDR3 region of rearranged TCR beta genes. The amplified TCR beta libraries were sequenced on the Illumina HiSeq System as 87-base-pair reads. The original pipeline was this. In a later analysis, approximately 74 million unique TCR beta chains were counted across the 690 or so repertoires, and roughly 11 million of these chains were shared by at least two donors. To remove PCR and sequencing errors, raw reads were error-corrected and collapsed into unique sequences using a nearest-neighbor algorithm that merged closely related sequences. Alignment of CDR3 sequences to IMGT reference sequences was used to assign V, D and J gene segments. Each retained sequence needed at least a six-nucleotide match to both a V gene segment and a J gene segment. Rearrangements were classified as productive when the CDR3 lacked stop codons and remained in frame with V and J, and all other rearrangements were classified as non-productive. CDR3 was defined according to IMGT convention as the region running from the second conserved V-encoded cysteine to the conserved J-encoded phenylalanine. In an earlier analysis of around 600 of the donors, sequences lacking an unambiguous match to a single V gene segment were excluded. In an earlier analysis of around 590 of the donors, a V segment was called functional when productive rearrangements were above 56.7%, and segregating when the standard deviation between donors exceeded 5%. To diagnose cytomegalovirus status from the catalog of TCR beta chain sequences, a statistical classification framework was built. In a later analysis, TCR nucleotide sequences were compared against IMGT/GENE-DB human TR gene sequences so that V and J genes could be assigned. The TCRdist pipeline was used in a later analysis to assign CDR3 sequences and most-parsimonious VDJ recombination scenarios. In a later analysis, each TCR beta chain was defined by its CDR3 amino acid sequence together with its V-gene family, and reads without a unique V-gene family were excluded. In a later analysis, some 600 highly shared, low-generation-probability nucleotide sequences were removed to address suspected cross-contamination and a sequencing artifact. For each public chain, a later analysis derived a clonal expansion index from normalized ranks of inferred template counts within each repertoire. Generation probabilities in a later analysis came from a VDJ recombination model fitted to out-of-frame rearrangements, and those results were checked against IGoR. In a later analysis, TCR-TCR, TCR-HLA and TCR-CMV co-occurrence was scored with hypergeometric tests, and a repertoire-size bias correction was applied to TCR pairs. In a later analysis, false discovery rates were estimated by permuting HLA or CMV assignments 20 times. In a later analysis, co-occurring TCRs were grouped with DBSCAN, and TCRdist sequence similarity was added when clustering was performed within HLA-allele-positive subsets. Repertoires with fewer than 30,000 or more than 120,000 public chains were left out of co-occurrence clustering, as were four to six repertoires with anomalous nucleotide sharing. TCRdb limited this immuneACCESS table to in-frame rearrangements with V and J called. A share of clones is missing; checked studies link under half to unresolved V genes, and the rest is unexplained. That table is the source of V, J and clone size, and D and trimming were worked out from the DNA. This sample gives fewer than 350,000 clones in total; about 90% of them show up just once. The ten largest make up 2% to 3% of the sample.

In total, over 600 healthy bone marrow donors made up the cohort. At the time of sampling, all cohort members were nominally healthy, though unrecorded immune exposures were likely present. The donor tested CMV seronegative, placing the donor among the 350 to 400 seronegative members of the cohort. A peripheral blood sample was provided by each donor, and peripheral blood mononuclear cells were used for TCR beta sequencing. The Qiagen DNeasy Blood Extraction Kit was used to extract genomic DNA from the blood cell samples. Taken from the germline V gene (reference sequence), the CDR1 and CDR2 loops are SGHNT and YYREEE. Trimming at the junction amounts to 4 bases on V and 4 bases on J, and the germline ends lie 17 bases apart. The CDR3 measures 15 amino acids from cysteine to phenylalanine. Only CDR3 DNA remains: 45 bases, in frame from the first base. The record originates from a study of cytomegalovirus exposure and HLA in healthy donors listed by TCRdb under 2017. At the level of the whole study: According to an earlier analysis of 587 of the donors, about 170 million T cells yielded over 100 million unique TCR beta sequences and less than 300 Gb of sequence data. In addition to the first cohort of 666 subjects, a separate validation cohort of approximately 130 different subjects was used. On average, roughly 200,000 unique TCR beta nucleotide sequences were sequenced per donor among some 420 genotyped donors of the cohort, with 15% to 20% of those sequences being non-productive. Around 320 gigabases of sequencing data and 80 million or so unique TCR sequences were included in an early release covering roughly 600 HLA-typed donors. A later analysis re-analyzed previously published TCR beta repertoires from hundreds of donors and added high-resolution HLA genotyping to study TCR occurrence patterns. Of the roughly 410 genotyped donors, 75% to 85% were placed in the genetic ancestry cluster associated with self-reported Caucasian donors. In an earlier analysis of 587 of the donors, high-throughput TCR beta sequencing was used to judge whether each TCR beta V gene segment behaved as functional or pseudogenic. Rather than drawing on any new phenotypic data, the later analysis identified candidate immune exposures from TCR beta sequences and the way those sequences occurred across donors. The aim of the study was to test whether cataloging public T cell receptors could identify signatures of past pathogen exposure. The number of donors typed differed by locus, with roughly 620-640 for A, B, C, DRB1 and DQB1, over 500 for DQA1, 600 to 610 for DPA1, and 450 to 480 for DPB1. Because of strong linkage in the cohort, roughly five DR-DQ haplotypes were treated as single units for association and clustering. The study used immunosequencing to profile the T cell repertoires of 666 subjects and linked those repertoires to cytomegalovirus serostatus. To predict cytomegalovirus infection status, the study brought together high-throughput TCR immunosequencing, statistical association of individual TCRs with disease status, and machine learning. Donor age, sex, ethnicity and CMV serostatus were compiled alongside the repertoire data. All discovery cohort repertoires had been generated using a single sequencing platform. In a later genetic analysis, genome-wide SNP genotypes for 398 of the 666 donors were used, and that subset was treated as a discovery cohort. HLA typing included class I and class II loci at four-digit resolution. Results and caveats for the whole study, not just this receptor: Linkage disequilibrium might explain the correlated functional status among segregating V segments, but an unknown experimental factor could not be ruled out. HLA typing was unavailable for some donors at each locus, so association tests used only the typed subset. The classifier was reported to diagnose cytomegalovirus status with high specificity and sensitivity in both the original and validation cohorts. The 87-base-pair reads could not distinguish some IMGT-functional V segments, including TRBV6-2 and TRBV6-3, so those segments were excluded. In vitro tests confirmed that three of the cytomegalovirus-associated TCR beta chains recognize cytomegalovirus antigens. The sequencing pipeline was judged likely to have produced a cluster of highly shared sequence variants as a technical artifact. The presence/absence analyses assumed that sequencing depth was roughly uniform across donors, and that assumption may not be true. In an earlier analysis of about 540 of the donors, most TCR beta V segments were observed in productive rearrangements about 87% or about 30% of the time, broadly matching IMGT annotations. A later genetic analysis reported fewer N-insertions in productive TCRs among donors in an Asian-associated ancestry cluster than the roughly 700-donor mean. A later analysis associated 16,951 TCR beta sequences with specific HLA alleles at a false discovery rate of 0.05. A later genetic analysis associated a missense DCLRE1C variant with V-gene and J-gene trimming of TCR beta chains, and an independent cohort replicated the association. In the study, 150 to 200 TCR beta chains were listed as associated with cytomegalovirus. For the cohort, immune exposure information was limited to CMV serostatus. The cohort was sequenced for TCR beta chains only, and without alpha or paired-chain data the features that could be detected were limited. It was suggested by the authors that the approach could potentially be generalized to other disease states and immunological phenotypes. Strong co-occurrence of HLA alleles, especially DR and DQ, made assigning TCR associations to individual alleles difficult. In a later analysis, TCR association rates were found to vary across HLA loci, with the most associated TCRs seen for DRB1 alleles and the fewest for HLA-C alleles. In a later analysis, most CMV-associated TCR beta chains were found to appear HLA-restricted, with HLA associations seemingly driven largely by CMV exposure. A later analysis found that HLA-associated TCR beta chains were more clonally expanded and had lower generation probabilities than equally common non-associated chains. Because counts were too low, about 15 rarely observed V segments, including chromosome 9 orphons, were left out of the earlier analysis of roughly 600 of the donors. Several of the top co-occurrence clusters appeared to be linked to parvovirus B19, influenza, CMV and Epstein-Barr virus, according to a later analysis. A further reported finding was that TCR beta sequences accurately predicted the HLA-A and HLA-B alleles for most subjects in the first cohort. Across donors, most TCR sequences were observed very rarely, whereas some public TCRs were present in many individuals.

The sequencing sample was made of PBMCs. Rearrangement joined TRBV5-4 to TRBJ1-1, with the D segment identity uncertain. The sequence derives from a woman aged 18-29 years in good health and CMV-seronegative. In nucleotide form, the sequence is TGTGCCAGCAGCCCAGGTTTTGAGATGTTCACTGAAGCTTTCTTT. Its coded protein is CASSPGFEMFTEAFF.